There are many counts of the clone carrying this TCR beta chain. Its antigen remains unidentified. The data are from a study of regulatory T cells in long-lasting Graves disease. Combining iRepertoire HTBI primers with Arm-PCR of CDR3 regions, the authors built TCR beta libraries. Each CDR3 protein is one row after TCRdb ran MiXCR on the multiplex PCR reads. The sample includes 250,000 to 400,000 distinct CDR3 sequences, under 20% of them seen just once. Study-wide points: Persistent Graves' patients showed less TCR diversity than newly diagnosed patients showed.

Time point here: newly diagnosed GD, antithyroid drugs for less than 3 months. The TCR library was prepared using RNA isolated from PBMCs. Under American Thyroid Association guidelines, Graves' disease was diagnosed. Trimming removed 7 bases from V and 6 bases from J; junction bases left unmatched: 6. CDR1 SGHRS and CDR2 YFSETQ come from the germline V gene. This CDR3 has 13 amino acids. The sequence was collected from a female donor with Graves disease. The chain couples TRBV5-1 to TRBJ2-1, with 8 bases identical to TRBD2. The source was peripheral blood mononuclear cells (PBMCs), collected at new diagnosis, from a patient treated with antithyroid drugs. In DNA, the CDR3 is TGCGCCAGCCTCAGCGGGAGTGGCAATGAGCAGTTCTTC. It yields the protein CASLSGSGNEQFF.